Presented here are 8 T cell receptor beta chains from one specimen sequenced in a study of T cells in Graves' hyperthyroidism and ophthalmopathy. Amplified TCR beta CDR3 regions came from RNA transcripts. First-round RT-PCR targeting the TCR CDR3 was performed with the HTBI primer set. Using its own MiXCR run on the multiplex PCR reads, TCRdb lists one record per CDR3 protein. The sample holds about 560,000 distinct CDR3 sequences; 15% to 19% are singletons and the top ten take roughly 6.6%. Specimen: blood. The receptors here all came from a woman between 25 and 40 years old with Graves' hyperthyroidism.

This clonotype was found once. A read error is possible here, since a much larger clone lies one base away. V is TRBV20-1 and J is TRBJ2-3; D remains ambiguous. The CDR3 covers 15 residues. Germline V gene lookup returns CDR1 DFQATT and CDR2 SNEGSKA (reference sequence). V was cut by 3 bases and J by 2 bases, with 15 bases left in between. This CDR3 is CSASSGWWVTDTQYF. Here the CDR3 DNA reads TGCAGTGCTAGTTCTGGGTGGTGGGTCACAGATACGCAGTATTTT.

There are a few counts of this clonotype. The CDR3 DNA reads as TGTGCCAGCAGCTTAGAGGGCTCGGTAGCTTCGGGAAACACCATATATTTT. The encoded protein is CASSLEGSVASGNTIYF. V usage is TRBV7-6 and J usage is TRBJ1-3, with D unresolved. In germline, CDR1 is SGHVS, CDR2 FNYEAQ. V lost 1 base and J 4 bases, leaving 17 bases between the germline ends. CDR3 length: 17 residues.

This clonotype was counted a few times. A much larger clone differs from this one at a single base, so this may be a read error. As DNA, the CDR3 is TGCAGTGCTAGCTCCGGACAGTACAATGAGCAGTACTTC. This codes for CSASSGQYNEQYF. The gene calls are TRBV20-1 and TRBJ2-1, with a weak D call TRBD1 (6 bases). The DNA end is more similar to TRBJ2-7, so the J call may be wrong. Germline CDR1 is DFQATT and CDR2 is SNEGSKA (reference sequence). The CDR3 length is 13 residues.

This clonotype was seen only once. The rearrangement joins TRBV11-2 to TRBJ1-1; D not certain. Germline assignment: CDR1 SGHAT and CDR2 FQNNGV. V was pared by 3 bases and J by 0 bases, with 8 bases between. This CDR3 region has 14 residues. CDR3 bases: TGTGCCAGCAGCTTTCGGGTCATGAACACTGAAGCTTTCTTT. Translating gives CASSFRVMNTEAFF.

The genes are TRBV20-1 and TRBJ2-2; perhaps TRBD2 as D (7 bases). V gave up 1 base and J gave up 4 bases, with 22 bases separating them. Germline V gene data show CDR1 as DFQATT and CDR2 as SNEGSKA (reference sequence). The CDR3 has 18 amino acids. Written as DNA, the CDR3 is TGCAGTGCTAGAGTGGGGGCTAGTGTCGGGAGGAGCACCGGGGAGCTGTTTTTT. Translated, it gives CSARVGASVGRSTGELFF.

This clonotype was counted at least ten times. The chain joins TRBV7-3 to TRBJ2-1; D unresolved. CDR3 length: 14 amino acids. Trimming stripped 1 base from V and 7 bases from J, with 11 bases between. Germline V CDR1 and CDR2: SGHTA, FQGTGA. In nucleotides, the CDR3 is TGTGCCAGCAGCTTAAATGGGGATCGGAATGAGCAGTTCTTC. Protein sequence: CASSLNGDRNEQFF.

About this clonotype: Mismatch with germline at one junction end may stem from a read error. This rearrangement joins TRBV5-1 to TRBJ1-5, with 9 bases lining up with TRBD1. This CDR3 has 16 residues. Germline V lookup: CDR1 SGHRS, CDR2 YFSETQ. CDR3 sequence (DNA): TGTGCCAGCAGCTTGCGGGGACAGGGAAGCAATCAGCCCCAGCATTTT. The encoded protein is CASSLRGQGSNQPQHF.

J is TRBJ1-2 and V is TRBV18; the match to TRBD1 covers 7 bases. Germline V gives CDR1 KGHSH, CDR2 LQKENI. The CDR3 runs 15 residues. V dropped 2 bases and J dropped 2; count of bases not matched to a gene: 5. The CDR3 DNA reads TGTGCCAGCTCACCAAACGACAGGGTGAACTATGGCTACACCTTC. It is translated as CASSPNDRVNYGYTF.